This entry lists 25 T cell receptor beta chains sequenced from one sample in a study of response to subunit inactivated influenza vaccine. Using its own MiXCR run on the RT-PCR reads, TCRdb lists one record per CDR3 protein. Counted here are fewer than 600,000 distinct CDR3 sequences, approximately 7.7% occurring once; the ten biggest clones make up under 15%. This sample comprised PBMCs from blood, obtained less than 30 months after vaccination. These TCRs come from a man aged 50 to 69 who received an inactivated influenza vaccine.

The CDR3, as DNA: TGCAGCGTGGGAACAGGGGGCGCAATTTACGAGCAGTACTTC. Protein product: CSVGTGGAIYEQYF. The genes are TRBV29-1 and TRBJ2-7, with 9 positions matching TRBD1. Trimming took 6 bases from V and 4 from J; bases not matched to a gene: 10. The CDR3 is 14 residues long. CDR1 is SQVTM, CDR2 ANQGSEA, per germline.

The sample holds a few counts of this clonotype. The chain employs TRBV20-1 and TRBJ2-3, with D tentatively TRBD2 (5 bases). Germline V gene data show CDR1 as DFQATT and CDR2 as SNEGSKA (reference sequence). The CDR3 is made up of 12 amino acids. Trimming removed 5 bases at V and 5 bases at J, with 11 bases between. The CDR3 spells CSAPEAGDTQYF. The CDR3 nucleotides are TGCAGTGCTCCCGAGGCGGGAGATACGCAGTATTTT.

The V and J genes are TRBV20-1 and TRBJ1-5, with 9 bases lining up with TRBD1. Looked up from germline, CDR1 is DFQATT and CDR2 is SNEGSKA (reference sequence). The CDR3 extends over 20 amino acids. Germline trimming cut 0 bases from V and 2 bases from J; bases unmatched to any gene: 17. The CDR3 DNA is TGCAGTGCTAGAGACAAACCCAACAGGGGGCGGATTTATGGCAATCAGCCCCAGCATTTT. Protein product: CSARDKPNRGRIYGNQPQHF.

J is TRBJ1-1 and V is TRBV29-1, with D unresolved. The germline V and J ends were trimmed by 1 base and 2 bases, with 8 bases remaining between them. Looked up from germline, CDR1 is SQVTM and CDR2 is ANQGSEA. The CDR3 totals 13 residues. CDR3 nucleotides: TGCAGCGTTGAAGTTAACACCAACACTGAAGCTTTCTTT. Encoded protein: CSVEVNTNTEAFF.

This clonotype occurred a few times. V usage is TRBV14 and J usage is TRBJ1-4; a possible D gene is TRBD1 (6 bases). This CDR3 is 14 amino acids long. V was shortened by 4 bases and J by 5 bases, with 11 bases between the two germline ends. Germline loops: CDR1 SGHDN, CDR2 FVKESK. The CDR3, as DNA: TGTGCCAGCAGCCTCGGGACAAGGAATGAAAAACTGTTTTTT. Its translation: CASSLGTRNEKLFF.

This clonotype was observed many times. The gene calls are TRBV5-1 and TRBJ2-7; D perhaps matches TRBD1 (5 bases). CDR3 length: 14 residues. Germline assignment: CDR1 SGHRS and CDR2 YFSETQ. The V end lost 4 bases, the J end lost 5 bases, and 16 bases lay between the germline ends. Here the CDR3 DNA reads TGCGCCAGCAGCCTGGGTTCCGCAGGGAACGAGCAGTACTTC. Protein product: CASSLGSAGNEQYF.

This clonotype was seen at least ten times. The V and J genes are TRBV11-2 and TRBJ2-5; 13 bases align to TRBD2. CDR3 length: 14 residues. J was trimmed by 11 bases and V by 5 bases; bases with no gene match: 8. Per the germline V gene, CDR1 is SGHAT and CDR2 is FQNNGV. The CDR3 loop reads CASSKPGLAGPQYF. CDR3 coding DNA: TGTGCCAGCAGCAAACCGGGACTAGCGGGGCCACAGTACTTC.

The table lists this clonotype with a few counts. The chain is built from TRBV6-2 or TRBV6-3 and TRBJ1-5, with D maybe TRBD1 (5 bases). CDR1 is MNHEY and CDR2 is SVGEGT in the germline V gene. Trimming removed 2 bases at V and 6 bases at J, with 11 bases between. The CDR3 length is 14 residues. As DNA, the CDR3 is TGTGCCAGCAGTTACCGGGCCGGGGGTCAGCCCCAGCATTTT. As protein: CASSYRAGGQPQHF.

The table lists this clonotype with a few counts. V and J are TRBV10-3 and TRBJ2-1, with D tentatively TRBD2 (5 bases). Trimming left V 6 bases short and J 6 bases short, with 9 bases between. The CDR3 loop spans 12 amino acids. Germline V gene data show CDR1 as ENHRY and CDR2 as SYGVKD. The CDR3 spells CAISDTSNEQFF. The CDR3 DNA is TGTGCCATCAGCGACACTAGCAATGAGCAGTTCTTC.

The table lists this clonotype with a few counts. The rearrangement links TRBV29-1 to TRBJ2-5; tentative D call: TRBD2 (6 bases). Germline CDR1 and CDR2: SQVTM and ANQGSEA. CDR3 length: 15 amino acids. V lost 0 bases to trimming and J lost 5 bases, with 16 bases between them. This CDR3 is CSVEDSEGYRETQYF. For the CDR3, the DNA is TGCAGCGTTGAAGATTCGGAGGGGTACCGCGAGACCCAGTACTTC. The full variable domain, rest sourced from reference TRBV29-1 and TRBJ2-5, is SAVISQKPSRDICQRGTSLTIQCQVDSQVTMMFWYRQQPGQSLTLIATANQGSEATYESGFVIDKFPISRPNLTFSTLTVSNMSPEDSSIYLCSVEDSEGYRETQYFGPGTRLLVL.

This clonotype came up a few times. The rearrangement links TRBV7-9 to TRBJ2-1; weak D call: TRBD2 (6 bases). Trimming pared 3 bases from V and 6 bases from J, leaving 12 bases between. This CDR3 spans 14 amino acids. Germline CDR1 SEHNR, CDR2 FQNEAQ (reference sequence). CDR3 protein: CASSLGGVGNEQFF. DNA of the CDR3: TGTGCCAGCAGCTTGGGGGGAGTTGGCAATGAGCAGTTCTTC.

This clonotype appeared a few times. The germline gene is not matched at one end of the junction; a read error may be the cause. This rearrangement joins TRBV6-1 to TRBJ1-2; D unresolved. CDR3 size: 10 residues. CDR1 and CDR2 (germline): MNHNS, SASEGT. The CDR3 region has the DNA TGTGCCAGCAGTGAGGGGAGGACTGACTTC. Amino acids: CASSEGRTDF.

The sample holds many counts of this clonotype. The chain uses TRBV6-2 or TRBV6-3 and TRBJ2-1; 7 bases match TRBD2. Germline V gives CDR1 MNHEY, CDR2 SVGEGT. This CDR3 spans 14 amino acids. V dropped 3 bases and J dropped 4; count of bases not matched to a gene: 3. Here the CDR3 reads CASSYPAGYNEQFF. The CDR3 nucleotides are TGTGCCAGCAGTTATCCAGCGGGATACAATGAGCAGTTCTTC.

This clonotype has a handful of counts. This sequence joins TRBV20-1 and TRBJ1-5, with 10 bases aligning to TRBD1. Germline V gene lookup returns CDR1 DFQATT and CDR2 SNEGSKA (reference sequence). The CDR3 is made up of 18 amino acids. After removal of 5 bases from V and 0 bases from J, the junction contained 13 bases not matched to a gene. CDR3 in amino acids: CSAEGQGQKVHSNQPQHF. The CDR3, as DNA: TGCAGTGCTGAGGGACAGGGGCAAAAGGTCCATAGCAATCAGCCCCAGCATTTT.

The rearrangement uses TRBV5-5 and TRBJ1-3; the D gene is possibly TRBD1 (6 bases). This CDR3 region has 15 residues. V was trimmed by 0 bases and J by 2 bases, leaving 9 bases between them. The V gene's germline CDR1 is SGHKS and CDR2 YYEKEE (reference sequence). The CDR3 spells CASSLAQGPGNTIYF. Here the CDR3 DNA reads TGTGCCAGCAGCTTGGCCCAGGGGCCTGGAAACACCATATATTTT. Drawing the rest from reference TRBV5-5 and TRBJ1-3, the complete variable domain is DAGVTQSPTHLIKTRGQQVTLRCSPISGHKSVSWYQQVLGQGPQFIFQYYEKEERGRGNFPDRFSARQFPNYSSELNVNALLLGDSALYLCASSLAQGPGNTIYFGEGSWLTVV.

This clonotype was seen repeatedly, ten times or more. This chain uses TRBV12-3 or TRBV12-4 with TRBJ2-7, with TRBD1 identical over 9 bases. The J segment lost 2 bases and the V segment lost 4 bases, leaving 6 bases of the junction unmatched. The CDR3 covers 15 residues. CDR3 sequence: CASSSRTGAAYEQYF. In DNA form, the CDR3 reads TGTGCCAGCAGTTCCAGGACAGGGGCGGCCTACGAGCAGTACTTC.

The sample holds a few counts of this clonotype. The V call is TRBV11-3, the J call TRBJ1-6; D is ambiguous. V lost 4 bases and J lost 2, with 12 bases in between. This CDR3 is built from 16 residues. CDR1 is SGHNT, CDR2 YENEEA, per germline. The CDR3 DNA follows: TGTGCCAGCAGCTCGGGAGTCTTTGCCTATAATTCACCCCTCCACTTT. It encodes CASSSGVFAYNSPLHF.

This clonotype was seen a few times. The chain has TRBV6-2 or TRBV6-3 and TRBJ2-7; 7 bases are shared with TRBD1. Unmatched junction bases numbered 9, after V lost 10 bases and J lost 3 bases. The CDR3 is made up of 13 amino acids. Germline V gene lookup returns CDR1 MNHEY and CDR2 SVGEGT. The CDR3 sequence: CATLRDSNYEQYF. The CDR3 DNA sequence: TGTGCCACCCTAAGGGACAGCAACTACGAGCAGTACTTC.

This clonotype turned up a few times. The genes are TRBV4-3 and TRBJ2-1, with D perhaps matching TRBD1 or TRBD2 (5 bases each). CDR3 length: 15 residues. Germline loops: CDR1 LGHNA, CDR2 YSLEER. Trimming took 2 bases from V and 10 from J, leaving 18 bases between them. The DNA of the CDR3 is TGCGCCAGCAGCCAACAGGGAGATTTTCGTAGGGAGCAGTTCTTC. Encoded protein: CASSQQGDFRREQFF.

This clonotype was observed many times. The rearrangement uses TRBV6-6 and TRBJ1-3; D possibly corresponds to TRBD1 (5 bases). The germline gives CDR1 MNHNY, CDR2 SVGAGI (reference sequence). The CDR3 is 13 amino acids. V lost 11 bases to trimming and J lost 0 bases, with 11 bases between them. The CDR3 sequence is CAAGLPSGNTIYF. The CDR3 region has the DNA TGTGCCGCAGGGTTACCCTCTGGAAACACCATATATTTT.

This clonotype has a count of ten or more. The chain is built from TRBV12-3 or TRBV12-4 and TRBJ1-4, with D possibly TRBD1 on 5 matching bases. V was clipped by 6 bases and J by 7 bases, with 15 bases between them. The CDR3 is 14 amino acids. The CDR3 is CASSPGGAVEKLFF. In DNA, the CDR3 is TGTGCCAGCAGCCCCGGAGGGGCCGTTGAAAAACTGTTTTTT.

The genes are TRBV5-1 and TRBJ2-7; 9 bases agree with TRBD1. The CDR3 has 16 residues. In germline, CDR1 is SGHRS, CDR2 YFSETQ. J lost 6 bases, V lost 0 bases, and 10 bases had no gene match. CDR3 in DNA: TGCGCCAGCAGCTTGGCTCCGGGACAGGGCGGCGGCGAGCAGTACTTC. Its translation is CASSLAPGQGGGEQYF.

Notes on this clonotype: A much more abundant neighbour one base away suggests this may be a read error. This chain joins TRBV3-1 and TRBJ2-7; 10 bases are a match to TRBD1. Looked up from germline, CDR1 is LGHDT and CDR2 is YNNKEL (reference sequence). This CDR3 spans 17 amino acids. The CDR3 region is CASCQEGYRDRGNEQYF. As DNA, the CDR3 is TGTGCCAGCTGCCAAGAAGGGTACCGGGACAGGGGAAACGAGCAGTACTTC.

A few counts support this clonotype. The chain recombines TRBV20-1 with TRBJ2-1, with TRBD1 matching 7 bases. Germline lookup yields CDR1 DFQATT and CDR2 SNEGSKA (reference sequence). Unmatched junction bases numbered 3, after V lost 5 bases and J lost 8 bases. The CDR3 length is 11 residues. The CDR3 sequence is CSAQGDHEQFF. CDR3 bases: TGCAGTGCTCAGGGGGACCATGAGCAGTTCTTC.

The CDR3 here is CASGAGRWTGELFF. The CDR3 DNA reads TGTGCCAGCGGGGCAGGGCGTTGGACCGGGGAGCTGTTTTTT. The chain joins TRBV12-3 or TRBV12-4 to TRBJ2-2, with D tentatively TRBD1 (5 bases). This CDR3 has 14 residues. Trimming took off 8 bases at V and 5 bases at J, with 15 bases between the two ends.